This TCR beta chain originates from a study of shared clonotypes between healthy human individuals. A remark on this clone: Its antigen is currently unknown.

Clones were sequenced by immunoSEQ multiplex PCR, and TCRdb holds only the in-frame ones, with some missing. The repertoire holds millions of clones, with over 85% as singletons. Study-wide points: Memory subsets had estimated richness that was generally smaller than that of naive subsets. Non-shared clonotypes had lower generation probabilities than those shared by all four donors.

The sample comprised naive CD4+ T cells sorted from blood. As for subset: CD45RA+ positively selected. This TCR was sampled from a young man in good health.

CDR3 DNA: TGTGCCAGCAGTAAACCTGACAGGAACGGAAACACCATATATTTT. Translated, it gives CASSKPDRNGNTIYF. The chain links TRBV6-6 to TRBJ1-3, with D maybe TRBD1 (6 bases). CDR1 and CDR2 (germline): MNHNY, SVGAGI (reference sequence). CDR3 length: 15 amino acids. Trimming cost V 5 bases and J 4 bases, with 15 bases left between them.